The sequence of this TCR beta chain was determined in a study of PD-L1 blockade in urothelial cancer. Study at large: Males with bladder-origin urothelial cancer constituted about 90% of the roughly 30 patients. Blood analysis was done at 3 weeks (second dose) and 6 weeks after treatment began.

The method was immunoSEQ multiplex PCR; TCRdb's version includes in-frame clones alone and lacks a portion of them. Seen here are 72,000 or so clones, approximately 84% observed once, and the top ten hold 14% to 15%. Germline V gives CDR1 SGHTA, CDR2 FQGNSA. Trimming cost V 6 bases and J 0 bases; bases outside gene matches: 8. There are 15 residues in the CDR3. Documented time point: pretreatment peripheral blood. Each patient's cancer was a locally advanced or metastatic urothelial carcinoma. This sequence originates from a man in his sixties with urothelial cancer. This sample comprised PBMCs, obtained around atezolizumab (anti-PD-L1) treatment. The V call is TRBV7-2, the J call TRBJ2-7; TRBD1 matches at 7 bases. Here the CDR3 reads CASSWDSSSSYEQYF. The CDR3 DNA follows: TGTGCCAGCAGTTGGGACAGCAGTAGCTCCTACGAGCAGTACTTC.